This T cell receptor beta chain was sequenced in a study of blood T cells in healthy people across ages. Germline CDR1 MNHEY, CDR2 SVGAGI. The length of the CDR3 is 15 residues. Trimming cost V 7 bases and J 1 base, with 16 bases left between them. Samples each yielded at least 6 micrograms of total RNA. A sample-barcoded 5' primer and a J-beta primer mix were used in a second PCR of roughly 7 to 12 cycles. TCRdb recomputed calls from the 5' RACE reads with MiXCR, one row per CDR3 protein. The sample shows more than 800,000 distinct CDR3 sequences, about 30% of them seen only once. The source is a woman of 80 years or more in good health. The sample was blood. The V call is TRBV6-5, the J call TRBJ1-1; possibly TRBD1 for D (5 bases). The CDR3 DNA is TGTGCCAGCAAGCCCGACAGAATCACGAACACTGAAGCTTTCTTT. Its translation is CASKPDRITNTEAFF.